The next 2 T cell receptor beta chains were all read from a single sample in a study of T-cell memory formation after mild COVID-19. TCRdb re-analysed the 5' RACE reads in MiXCR, keeping a single row per CDR3 protein. The profile shows around 300,000 distinct CDR3 sequences, approximately 18% of them singletons. Sequences were obtained from PBMCs or a T cell subset sorted from them (not recorded which). Receptors originate from a man younger than 30 who had mild COVID-19 (a few samples of this study predate the infection). Cell type and time point are not known.

The chain joins TRBV20-1 to TRBJ2-5; 8 bases agree with TRBD2. The V gene's germline CDR1 is DFQATT and CDR2 SNEGSKA (reference sequence). This CDR3 contains 16 residues. After removal of 6 bases from V and 1 base from J, the junction contained 13 bases not matched to a gene. CDR3 nucleotides: TGCAGTGCCAACCCGCCCCGCACTAGCGGCCAAGAGACCCAGTACTTC. Amino acids: CSANPPRTSGQETQYF.

This clonotype was observed a single time. The chain is built from TRBV18 and TRBJ2-5, with D possibly being TRBD1 (6 bases). The germline V gene has CDR1 KGHSH and CDR2 LQKENI. The CDR3 runs to 15 residues. Deletions cut 6 bases from V and 4 bases from J, with 18 bases between. CDR3 sequence reads: CASSRDITQTETQYF. For the CDR3, the DNA is TGTGCCAGCTCTCGGGACATAACCCAGACAGAGACCCAGTACTTC. The full variable domain, in which reference TRBV18 and TRBJ2-5 provide the parts outside the CDR3, is NAGVMQNPRHLVRRRGQEARLRCSPMKGHSHVYWYRQLPEEGLKFMVYLQKENIIDESGMPKERFSAEFPKEGPSILRIQQVVRGDSAAYFCASSRDITQTETQYFGPGTRLLVL.